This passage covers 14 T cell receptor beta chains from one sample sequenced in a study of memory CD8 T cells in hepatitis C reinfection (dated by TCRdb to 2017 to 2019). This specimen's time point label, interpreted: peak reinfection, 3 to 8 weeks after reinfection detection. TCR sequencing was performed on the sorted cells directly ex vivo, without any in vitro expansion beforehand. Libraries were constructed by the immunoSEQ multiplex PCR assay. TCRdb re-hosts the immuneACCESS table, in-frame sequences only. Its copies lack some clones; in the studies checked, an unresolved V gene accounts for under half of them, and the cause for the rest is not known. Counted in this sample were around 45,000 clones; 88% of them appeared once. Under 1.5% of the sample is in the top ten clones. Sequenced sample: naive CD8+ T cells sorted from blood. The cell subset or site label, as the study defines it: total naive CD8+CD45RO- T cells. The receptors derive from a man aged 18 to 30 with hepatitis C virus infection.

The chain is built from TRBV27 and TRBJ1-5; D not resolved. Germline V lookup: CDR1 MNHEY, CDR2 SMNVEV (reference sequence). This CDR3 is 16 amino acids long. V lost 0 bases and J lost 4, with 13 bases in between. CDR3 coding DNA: TGTGCCAGCAGTTTATCGTGGACCGGCGGGAATCAGCCCCAGCATTTT. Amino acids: CASSLSWTGGNQPQHF.

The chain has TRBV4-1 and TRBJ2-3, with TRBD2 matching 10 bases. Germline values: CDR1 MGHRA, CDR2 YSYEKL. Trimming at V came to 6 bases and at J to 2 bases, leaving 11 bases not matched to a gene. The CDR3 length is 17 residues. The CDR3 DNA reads TGCGCCAGCAGGACGACGGGGGGGACTAGCGACACAGATACGCAGTATTTT. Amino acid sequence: CASRTTGGTSDTDTQYF.

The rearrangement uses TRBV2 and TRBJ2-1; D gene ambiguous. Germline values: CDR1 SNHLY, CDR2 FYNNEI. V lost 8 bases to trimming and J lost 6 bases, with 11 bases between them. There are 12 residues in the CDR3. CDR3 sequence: CASSVLGNEQFF. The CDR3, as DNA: TGTGCCAGCTCGGTCCTAGGCAATGAGCAGTTCTTC.

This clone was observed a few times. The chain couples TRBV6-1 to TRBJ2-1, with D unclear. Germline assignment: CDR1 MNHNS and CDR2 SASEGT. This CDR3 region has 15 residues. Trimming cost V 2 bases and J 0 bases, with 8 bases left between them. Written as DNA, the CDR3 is TGTGCCAGCAGTGAATGGGCCAGCTCCTACAATGAGCAGTTCTTC. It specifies CASSEWASSYNEQFF.

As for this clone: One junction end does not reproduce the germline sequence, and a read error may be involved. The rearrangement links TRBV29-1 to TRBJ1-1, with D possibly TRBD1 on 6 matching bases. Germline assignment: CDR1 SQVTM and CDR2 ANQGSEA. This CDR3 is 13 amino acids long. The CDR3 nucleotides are TGCAGCGTTGATCAGGGGCTCTACACGGCCCTTACCTTT. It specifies CSVDQGLYTALTF.

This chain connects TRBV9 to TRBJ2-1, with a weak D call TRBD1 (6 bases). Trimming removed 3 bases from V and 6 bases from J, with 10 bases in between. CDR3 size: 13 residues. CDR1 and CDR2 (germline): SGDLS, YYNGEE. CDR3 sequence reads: CASSAGVGNEQFF. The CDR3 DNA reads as TGTGCCAGCAGCGCAGGGGTGGGCAATGAGCAGTTCTTC.

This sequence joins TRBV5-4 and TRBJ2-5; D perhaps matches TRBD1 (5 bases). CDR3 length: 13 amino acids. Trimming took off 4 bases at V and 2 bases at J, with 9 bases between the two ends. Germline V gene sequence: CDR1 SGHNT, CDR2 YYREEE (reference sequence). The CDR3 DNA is TGTGCCAGCAGCCCACAGGATCAAGAGACCCAGTACTTC. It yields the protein CASSPQDQETQYF.

This chain's CDR3 is CASSYALTSHEQFF. CDR3 sequence (DNA): TGTGCCAGCAGTTACGCGTTGACTAGCCATGAGCAGTTCTTC. The chain is built from TRBV6-5 and TRBJ2-1; 7 bases fit TRBD2. Germline CDR1 MNHEY, CDR2 SVGAGI. The CDR3 totals 14 residues. The V and J ends lost 2 bases and 8 bases, in that order; junction bases with no gene match: 6.

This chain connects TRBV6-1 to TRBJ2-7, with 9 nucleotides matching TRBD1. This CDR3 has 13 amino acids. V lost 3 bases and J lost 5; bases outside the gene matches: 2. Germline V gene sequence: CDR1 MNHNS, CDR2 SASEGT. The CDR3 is CASSDTGGHEQYF. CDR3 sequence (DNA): TGTGCCAGCAGTGACACAGGGGGCCACGAGCAGTACTTC.

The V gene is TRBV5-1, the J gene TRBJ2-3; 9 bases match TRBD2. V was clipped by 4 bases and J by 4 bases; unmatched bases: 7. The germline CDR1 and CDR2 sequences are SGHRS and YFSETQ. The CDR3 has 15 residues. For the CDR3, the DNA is TGCGCCAGCAGCCCGGCGGGGGGGCCATCAGATACGCAGTATTTT. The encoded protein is CASSPAGGPSDTQYF.

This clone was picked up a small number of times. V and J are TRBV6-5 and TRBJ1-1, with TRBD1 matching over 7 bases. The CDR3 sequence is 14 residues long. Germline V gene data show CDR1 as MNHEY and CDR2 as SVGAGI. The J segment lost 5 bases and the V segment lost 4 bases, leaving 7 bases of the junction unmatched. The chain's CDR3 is CASSSQGIRTEAFF. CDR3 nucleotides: TGTGCCAGCAGTTCACAGGGGATAAGGACTGAAGCTTTCTTT.

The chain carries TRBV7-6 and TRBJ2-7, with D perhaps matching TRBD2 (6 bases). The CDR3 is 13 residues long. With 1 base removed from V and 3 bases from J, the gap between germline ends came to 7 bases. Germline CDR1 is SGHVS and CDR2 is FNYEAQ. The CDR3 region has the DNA TGTGCCAGCAGCTTAGAGGGAGGCTACGAGCAGTACTTC. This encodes CASSLEGGYEQYF.

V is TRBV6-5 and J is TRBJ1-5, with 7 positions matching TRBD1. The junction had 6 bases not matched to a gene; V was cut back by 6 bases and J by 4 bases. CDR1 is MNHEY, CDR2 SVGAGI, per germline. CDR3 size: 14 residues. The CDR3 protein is CASSRTGLNQPQHF. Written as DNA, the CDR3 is TGTGCCAGCAGCCGGACAGGCCTAAATCAGCCCCAGCATTTT.

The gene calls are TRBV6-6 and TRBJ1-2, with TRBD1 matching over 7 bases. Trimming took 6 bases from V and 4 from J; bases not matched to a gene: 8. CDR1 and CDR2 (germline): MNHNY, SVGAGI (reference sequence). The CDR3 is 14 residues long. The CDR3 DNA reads TGTGCCAGCAGACAGGGGCTAGAAGTCTATGGCTACACCTTC. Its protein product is CASRQGLEVYGYTF.